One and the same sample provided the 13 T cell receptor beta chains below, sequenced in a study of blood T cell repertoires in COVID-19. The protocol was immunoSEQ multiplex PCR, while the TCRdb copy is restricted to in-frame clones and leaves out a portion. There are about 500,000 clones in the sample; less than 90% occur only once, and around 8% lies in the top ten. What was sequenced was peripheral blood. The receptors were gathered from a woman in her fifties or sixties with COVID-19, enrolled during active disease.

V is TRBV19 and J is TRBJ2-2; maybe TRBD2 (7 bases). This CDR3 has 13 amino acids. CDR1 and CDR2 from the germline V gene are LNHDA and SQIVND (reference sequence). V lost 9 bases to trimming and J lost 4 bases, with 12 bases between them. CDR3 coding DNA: TGTGCCAGCACGGGGGGCGGCACCGGGGAGCTGTTTTTT. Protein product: CASTGGGTGELFF.

The CDR3: CASSMGAVNTEAFF. In nucleotides, the CDR3 is TGTGCCAGTAGTATGGGGGCGGTGAACACTGAAGCTTTCTTT. This sequence joins TRBV19 and TRBJ1-1; weak D call: TRBD1 (6 bases). The CDR3 consists of 14 residues. Germline assignment: CDR1 LNHDA and CDR2 SQIVND (reference sequence). V was trimmed by 3 bases and J by 0 bases, leaving 8 bases between them.

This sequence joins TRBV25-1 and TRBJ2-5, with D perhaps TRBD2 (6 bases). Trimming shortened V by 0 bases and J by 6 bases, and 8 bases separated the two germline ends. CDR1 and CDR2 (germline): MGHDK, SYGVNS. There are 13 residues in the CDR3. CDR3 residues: CASSEYGGQTQYF. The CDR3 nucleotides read TGTGCCAGCAGTGAATACGGGGGACAGACCCAGTACTTC.

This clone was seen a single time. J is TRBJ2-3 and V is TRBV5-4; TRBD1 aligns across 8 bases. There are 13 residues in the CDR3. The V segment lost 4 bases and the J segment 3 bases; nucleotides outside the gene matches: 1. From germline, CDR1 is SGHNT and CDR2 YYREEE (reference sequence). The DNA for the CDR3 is TGTGCCAGCAGCCGGACAGGGACAGATACGCAGTATTTT. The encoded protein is CASSRTGTDTQYF.

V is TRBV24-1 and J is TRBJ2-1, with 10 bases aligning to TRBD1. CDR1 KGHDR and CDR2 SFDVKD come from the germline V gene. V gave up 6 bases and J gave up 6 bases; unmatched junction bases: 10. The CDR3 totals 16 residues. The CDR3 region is CATSQSGGQGRNEQFF. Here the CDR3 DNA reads TGTGCCACCAGTCAGAGCGGGGGACAGGGGCGCAATGAGCAGTTCTTC.

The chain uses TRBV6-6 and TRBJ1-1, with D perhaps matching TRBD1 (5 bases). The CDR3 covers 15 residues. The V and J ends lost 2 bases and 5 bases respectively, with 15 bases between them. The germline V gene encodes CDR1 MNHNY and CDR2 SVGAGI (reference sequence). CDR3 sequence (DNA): TGTGCCAGCAGTTACCCCGGACATTTCACAACTGAAGCTTTCTTT. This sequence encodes CASSYPGHFTTEAFF.

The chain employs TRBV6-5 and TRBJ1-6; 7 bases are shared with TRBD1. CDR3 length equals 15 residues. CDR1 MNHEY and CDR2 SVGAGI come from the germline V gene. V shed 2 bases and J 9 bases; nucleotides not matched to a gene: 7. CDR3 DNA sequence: TGTGCCAGCAGTTACCAGGGCAGGGGGAGTTCACCCCTCCACTTT. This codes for CASSYQGRGSSPLHF.

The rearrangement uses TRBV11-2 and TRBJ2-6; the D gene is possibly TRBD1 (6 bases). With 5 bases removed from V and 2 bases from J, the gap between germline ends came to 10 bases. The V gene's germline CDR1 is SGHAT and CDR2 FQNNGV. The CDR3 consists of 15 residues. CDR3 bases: TGTGCCAGCAGCCTAAGGACAGCTGGGGCCAACGTCCTGACTTTC. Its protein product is CASSLRTAGANVLTF.

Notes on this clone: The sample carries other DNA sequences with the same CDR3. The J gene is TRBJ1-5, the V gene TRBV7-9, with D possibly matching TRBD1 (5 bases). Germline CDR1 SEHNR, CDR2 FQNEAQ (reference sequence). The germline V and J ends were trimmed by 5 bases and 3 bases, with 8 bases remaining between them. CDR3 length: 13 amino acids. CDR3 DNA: TGTGCCAGCAGCCGACAGTACAATCAGCCCCAGCATTTT. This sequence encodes CASSRQYNQPQHF.

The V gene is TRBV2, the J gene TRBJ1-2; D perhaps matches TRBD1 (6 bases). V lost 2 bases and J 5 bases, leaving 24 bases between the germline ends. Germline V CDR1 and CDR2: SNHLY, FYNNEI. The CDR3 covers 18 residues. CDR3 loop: CASSERRGDTWEGYGYTF. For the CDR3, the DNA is TGTGCCAGCAGTGAACGGAGGGGGGACACCTGGGAGGGGTATGGCTACACCTTC.

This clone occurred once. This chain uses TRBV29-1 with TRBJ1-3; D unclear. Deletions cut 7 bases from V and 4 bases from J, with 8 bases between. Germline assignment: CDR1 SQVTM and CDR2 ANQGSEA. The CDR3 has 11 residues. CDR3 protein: CSAIRGNTIYF. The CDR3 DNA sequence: TGCAGCGCAATCAGGGGAAACACCATATATTTT.

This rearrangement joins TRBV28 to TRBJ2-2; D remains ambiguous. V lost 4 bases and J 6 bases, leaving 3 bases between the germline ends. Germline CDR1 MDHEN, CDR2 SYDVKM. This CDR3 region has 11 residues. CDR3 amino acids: CASSSSGELFF. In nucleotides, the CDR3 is TGTGCCAGCAGTTCATCCGGGGAGCTGTTTTTT.

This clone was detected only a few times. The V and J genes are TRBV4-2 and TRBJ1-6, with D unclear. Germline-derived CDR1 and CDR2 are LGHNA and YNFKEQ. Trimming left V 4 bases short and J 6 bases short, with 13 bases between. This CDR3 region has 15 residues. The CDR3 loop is CASSPNGVSNSPLHF. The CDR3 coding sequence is TGTGCCAGCAGCCCGAATGGAGTTTCTAATTCACCCCTCCACTTT.